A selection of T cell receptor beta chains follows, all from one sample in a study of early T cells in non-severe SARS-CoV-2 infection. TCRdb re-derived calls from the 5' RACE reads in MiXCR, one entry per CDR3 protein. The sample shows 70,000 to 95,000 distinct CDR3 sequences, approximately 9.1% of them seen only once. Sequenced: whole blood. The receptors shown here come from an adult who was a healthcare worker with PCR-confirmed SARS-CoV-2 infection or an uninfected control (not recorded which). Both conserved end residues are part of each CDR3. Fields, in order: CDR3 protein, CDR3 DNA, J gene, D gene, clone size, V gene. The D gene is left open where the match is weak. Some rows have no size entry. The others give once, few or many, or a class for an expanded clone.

CDR3 protein: CASSGMFQETQYF; CDR3 DNA: TGTGCCAGCAGCGGAATGTTCCAAGAGACCCAGTACTTC; J gene: TRBJ2-5; D gene: .; clone size: many; V gene: TRBV9
CDR3 protein: CSVGYTGELFF; CDR3 DNA: TGCAGCGTTGGATACACCGGGGAGCTGTTTTTT; J gene: TRBJ2-2; D gene: .; clone size: few; V gene: TRBV29-1
CDR3 protein: CASSPGTVRYGYTF; CDR3 DNA: TGTGCCAGCAGCCCGGGGACAGTCCGCTATGGCTACACCTTC; J gene: TRBJ1-2; D gene: TRBD1; clone size: few; V gene: TRBV7-2
CDR3 protein: CASRGSGAYEQYF; CDR3 DNA: TGTGCCAGCAGGGGTAGCGGGGCCTACGAGCAGTACTTC; J gene: TRBJ2-7; D gene: TRBD2; clone size: few; V gene: TRBV11-2
CDR3 protein: CASSRFRTGNQPQHF; CDR3 DNA: TGTGCCAGCAGTCGATTCAGGACGGGCAATCAGCCCCAGCATTTT; J gene: TRBJ1-5; D gene: .; clone size: many; V gene: TRBV6-2/TRBV6-3
CDR3 protein: CASKRLAGAGETQYF; CDR3 DNA: TGTGCCAGCAAGAGACTAGCGGGAGCGGGAGAGACCCAGTACTTC; J gene: TRBJ2-5; D gene: TRBD2; clone size: once; V gene: TRBV2
CDR3 protein: CASSLGPRGSNTGELFF; CDR3 DNA: TGCGCCAGCAGCTTAGGTCCCAGGGGATCGAACACCGGGGAGCTGTTTTTT; J gene: TRBJ2-2; D gene: .; clone size: many; V gene: TRBV5-1
CDR3 protein: CASSESGLGLWRFF; CDR3 DNA: TGCGCCAGCAGTGAGTCAGGGTTAGGTCTGTGGCGGTTCTTC; J gene: TRBJ2-1; D gene: .; clone size: .; V gene: TRBV10-2
CDR3 protein: CATLPATSTDTQYF; CDR3 DNA: TGTGCCACCCTTCCCGCCACTAGCACAGATACGCAGTATTTT; J gene: TRBJ2-3; D gene: .; clone size: .; V gene: TRBV27
CDR3 protein: CASSPYGQGGNTIYF; CDR3 DNA: TGTGCCAGCTCACCATATGGACAGGGCGGAAACACCATATATTTT; J gene: TRBJ1-3; D gene: TRBD1; clone size: few; V gene: TRBV18
CDR3 protein: CASSPRGNSGANVLTF; CDR3 DNA: TGTGCCAGCTCACCACGGGGCAACTCTGGGGCCAACGTCCTGACTTTC; J gene: TRBJ2-6; D gene: .; clone size: few; V gene: TRBV18
CDR3 protein: CASSENGPPDKSDF; CDR3 DNA: TGTGCCAGCAGTGAAAACGGCCCTCCAGACAAGTCTGACTTC; J gene: TRBJ2-4; D gene: .; clone size: many; V gene: TRBV6-1
CDR3 protein: CASSLGGRSAKNIQYF; CDR3 DNA: TGTGCCAGCAGCTTGGGGGGTCGCTCAGCCAAAAACATTCAGTACTTC; J gene: TRBJ2-4; D gene: .; clone size: many; V gene: TRBV5-4
CDR3 protein: CASSVECRVTDQPQHF; CDR3 DNA: TGTGCCAGCAGCGTAGAATGTCGGGTTACCGATCAGCCCCAGCATTTT; J gene: TRBJ1-5; D gene: .; clone size: many; V gene: TRBV9
CDR3 protein: CASNTGFSTEAFF; CDR3 DNA: TGTGCCAGCAATACAGGGTTTAGCACTGAAGCTTTCTTT; J gene: TRBJ1-1; D gene: .; clone size: many; V gene: TRBV6-5
CDR3 protein: CASSFLAGSSHEQFF; CDR3 DNA: TGTGCCAGCAGTTTCCTAGCGGGATCGTCCCATGAGCAGTTCTTC; J gene: TRBJ2-1; D gene: TRBD2; clone size: many; V gene: TRBV27
CDR3 protein: CASTQGAEQYF; CDR3 DNA: TGTGCCAGCACGCAGGGGGCCGAGCAGTACTTC; J gene: TRBJ2-7; D gene: TRBD1; clone size: .; V gene: TRBV11-2
CDR3 protein: CASSEWLEQYF; CDR3 DNA: TGTGCCAGCAGTGAATGGCTCGAGCAGTACTTC; J gene: TRBJ2-7; D gene: .; clone size: .; V gene: TRBV2
CDR3 protein: CATLKSDRGNTIYF; CDR3 DNA: TGTGCCACCCTAAAATCGGACAGAGGAAACACCATATATTTT; J gene: TRBJ1-3; D gene: .; clone size: .; V gene: TRBV18
CDR3 protein: CASSPQGLDSPLHF; CDR3 DNA: TGTGCCAGCAGTCCACAGGGTTTGGATTCACCCCTCCACTTT; J gene: TRBJ1-6; D gene: .; clone size: few; V gene: TRBV27
CDR3 protein: CASSLPERELAGELFF; CDR3 DNA: TGTGCCAGCAGCTTACCGGAACGGGAGTTAGCCGGGGAGCTGTTTTTT; J gene: TRBJ2-2; D gene: .; clone size: few; V gene: TRBV7-2
CDR3 protein: CASSRSRGAGHQPQHF; CDR3 DNA: TGTGCCAGCAGCAGATCCCGCGGGGCCGGCCATCAGCCCCAGCATTTT; J gene: TRBJ1-5; D gene: .; clone size: many; V gene: TRBV7-2
CDR3 protein: CASSDGTSGTGELFF; CDR3 DNA: TGTGCCAGCAGTGACGGGACTAGCGGGACCGGGGAGCTGTTTTTT; J gene: TRBJ2-2; D gene: TRBD2; clone size: many; V gene: TRBV6-4
CDR3 protein: CSAAAIRDRAEAFF; CDR3 DNA: TGCAGTGCTGCGGCAATCCGGGACCGGGCTGAAGCTTTCTTT; J gene: TRBJ1-1; D gene: .; clone size: many; V gene: TRBV20-1
CDR3 protein: CASSLSAGSTDTQYF; CDR3 DNA: TGCGCCAGCAGCTTGTCGGCGGGGAGCACAGATACGCAGTATTTT; J gene: TRBJ2-3; D gene: .; clone size: once; V gene: TRBV5-1
CDR3 protein: CASSQVGAEHAGELFF; CDR3 DNA: TGCGCCAGCAGCCAAGTGGGAGCAGAACACGCCGGGGAGCTGTTTTTT; J gene: TRBJ2-2; D gene: .; clone size: many; V gene: TRBV4-1
CDR3 protein: CASIRFVNTEAFF; CDR3 DNA: TGTGCCAGCATTCGGTTTGTGAACACTGAAGCTTTCTTT; J gene: TRBJ1-1; D gene: .; clone size: few; V gene: TRBV2
CDR3 protein: CASSLMVSGNTIYF; CDR3 DNA: TGTGCCAGCAGCTTAATGGTCTCTGGAAACACCATATATTTT; J gene: TRBJ1-3; D gene: .; clone size: many; V gene: TRBV11-2
CDR3 protein: CASSYTSGRTTDTQYF; CDR3 DNA: TGTGCCAGCAGCTATACTAGCGGCAGAACCACAGATACGCAGTATTTT; J gene: TRBJ2-3; D gene: TRBD2; clone size: .; V gene: TRBV7-9
CDR3 protein: CASSLDAGGSWFF; CDR3 DNA: TGTGCCAGCAGCTTAGATGCCGGGGGATCGTGGTTCTTC; J gene: TRBJ2-1; D gene: .; clone size: many; V gene: TRBV7-6
CDR3 protein: CASSEGQGSNQPQHF; CDR3 DNA: TGTGCCAGCAGCGAGGGTCAGGGGAGCAATCAGCCCCAGCATTTT; J gene: TRBJ1-5; D gene: .; clone size: many; V gene: TRBV2
CDR3 protein: CASSYPPPEQYF; CDR3 DNA: TGTGCCAGCAGTTACCCCCCCCCCGAGCAGTACTTC; J gene: TRBJ2-7; D gene: .; clone size: .; V gene: TRBV6-2/TRBV6-3